Listed below are T cell receptor beta chains from one sample, sequenced in a study of blood T cell repertoires in COVID-19. The protocol was immunoSEQ multiplex PCR, while the TCRdb copy is restricted to in-frame clones and leaves out a portion. Among about 51,000 clones, about nine tenths were seen once, and the ten largest hold 6.5%. Specimen: peripheral blood. These receptors came from a man between 50 and 59 years old with active COVID-19. The CDR3 runs from the conserved cysteine through the conserved F or W. D genes are given only for firm matches. Expanded clones are given a class, and other clones once, few, many or no size at all.

clone_size	d_call	cdr3_length	v_call	j_call	cdr3_aa	cdr3_nt
.	TRBD1	15	TRBV5-4	TRBJ1-2	CASTPGGLRHYGYTF	TGTGCCAGCACCCCAGGGGGTCTCAGGCACTATGGCTACACCTTC
.	TRBD1	15	TRBV10-3	TRBJ1-1	CAISGGDRVGTEAFF	TGTGCCATCAGTGGGGGTGACAGGGTGGGGACTGAAGCTTTCTTT
.	.	12	TRBV2	TRBJ1-1	CASSVRDTEAFF	TGTGCCAGCAGTGTCCGGGACACTGAAGCTTTCTTT
.	TRBD1	15	TRBV19	TRBJ1-1	CASRWGRGRDTEAFF	TGTGCCAGTAGATGGGGCAGGGGGCGCGACACTGAAGCTTTCTTT
.	TRBD1	14	TRBV6-5	TRBJ1-4	CASTATGEGEKLFF	TGTGCCAGCACCGCGACAGGGGAGGGTGAAAAACTGTTTTTT
.	TRBD1	17	TRBV5-1	TRBJ1-1	CASSEGTGGQMNTEAFF	TGCGCCAGCAGCGAAGGGACAGGGGGTCAAATGAACACTGAAGCTTTCTTT
.	TRBD1	14	TRBV7-2	TRBJ1-2	CASSYGTGNYGYTF	TGTGCCAGCAGCTACGGGACAGGGAACTATGGCTACACCTTC
few	.	15	TRBV2	TRBJ2-7	CASRENREPTYEQYF	TGTGCCAGCAGGGAAAATCGGGAACCCACCTACGAGCAGTACTTC
.	.	13	TRBV30	TRBJ1-5	CAWSFGENQPQHF	TGTGCCTGGAGTTTTGGTGAGAATCAGCCCCAGCATTTT
.	.	10	TRBV30	TRBJ2-7	CAWSLDEQYF	TGTGCCTGGAGTCTAGACGAGCAGTACTTC
.	TRBD1	15	TRBV5-4	TRBJ2-1	CASSTRTGVGNEQFF	TGTGCCAGCAGCACCAGGACAGGGGTGGGGAATGAGCAGTTCTTC
.	.	15	TRBV27	TRBJ2-5	CASSPGVGIPETQYF	TGTGCCAGCAGTCCAGGGGTGGGGATTCCAGAGACCCAGTACTTC
.	.	10	TRBV28	TRBJ1-1	CASRGTEAFF	TGTGCCAGCAGAGGGACAGAAGCTTTCTTT
.	.	15	TRBV7-9	TRBJ2-2	CASSLGATNTGELFF	TGTGCCAGCAGCTTGGGGGCTACGAACACCGGGGAGCTGTTTTTT
few	.	15	TRBV4-1	TRBJ1-6	CASSQGGADNSPLHF	TGCGCCAGCAGCCAAGGCGGGGCCGATAATTCACCCCTCCACTTT
.	.	14	TRBV30	TRBJ2-3	CAWSPGLWADTQYF	TGTGCCTGGAGTCCGGGACTGTGGGCAGATACGCAGTATTTT
.	TRBD1	15	TRBV9	TRBJ2-7	CASSASGTVFSEQYF	TGTGCCAGCAGCGCATCCGGGACAGTCTTCAGCGAGCAGTACTTC
few	.	15	TRBV4-1	TRBJ1-1	CASSSPGRGRPEAFF	TGCGCCAGCAGCAGCCCCGGGCGGGGACGACCTGAAGCTTTCTTT
.	TRBD1	17	TRBV7-6	TRBJ2-5	CASSPFGTGRLQETQYF	TGTGCCAGCAGTCCTTTCGGGACAGGCCGTCTCCAAGAGACCCAGTACTTC
.	.	13	TRBV25-1	TRBJ1-6	CASKETANSPLHF	TGTGCCAGCAAAGAGACAGCAAATTCACCCCTCCACTTT
.	.	14	TRBV12-5	TRBJ1-4	CASTAGETNEKLFF	TGTGCTAGCACGGCAGGGGAAACTAATGAAAAACTGTTTTTT
.	.	12	TRBV5-1	TRBJ2-3	CASMSETDTQYF	TGCGCCAGCATGTCAGAAACAGATACGCAGTATTTT
.	TRBD1	14	TRBV2	TRBJ1-2	CASRGQGLGYGYTF	TGTGCCAGCAGGGGACAGGGATTGGGCTATGGCTACACCTTC
few	.	13	TRBV5-6	TRBJ2-7	CASTGQDSYEQYF	TGTGCCAGCACAGGTCAAGACTCCTACGAGCAGTACTTC
.	.	13	TRBV7-4	TRBJ1-1	CASSSPSNTEAFF	TGTGCCAGCAGCTCCCCTTCGAACACTGAAGCTTTCTTT
.	.	15	TRBV27	TRBJ2-5	CASSPRRGGEETQYF	TGTGCCAGCAGTCCTAGGCGTGGGGGCGAAGAGACCCAGTACTTC
.	.	14	TRBV15	TRBJ1-2	CATSTLVRSYGYTF	TGTGCCACCAGCACCCTCGTGCGGAGCTATGGCTACACCTTC
.	TRBD2	15	TRBV2	TRBJ2-5	CASSAGTSGQETQYF	TGTGCCAGCAGTGCCGGGACTAGCGGCCAAGAGACCCAGTACTTC
.	.	15	TRBV5-6	TRBJ2-1	CASSVIGQGWNEQFF	TGTGCCAGCAGCGTAATAGGTCAGGGTTGGAATGAGCAGTTCTTC
.	.	14	TRBV10-1	TRBJ1-3	CASSPTGAGNTIYF	TGCGCCAGCAGCCCTACAGGAGCTGGAAACACCATATATTTT
.	TRBD2	14	TRBV4-1	TRBJ2-5	CASSQGGLQETQYF	TGCGCCAGCAGCCAAGGGGGACTACAAGAGACCCAGTACTTC
.	.	16	TRBV7-6	TRBJ2-2	CASSPISGANTGELFF	TGTGCCAGCAGCCCGATAAGCGGAGCGAACACCGGGGAGCTGTTTTTT
.	.	16	TRBV10-3	TRBJ1-5	CAISEEVGRGNQPQHF	TGTGCCATCAGTGAAGAAGTGGGCAGAGGCAATCAGCCCCAGCATTTT
.	.	14	TRBV19	TRBJ2-2	CASSILRNTGELFF	TGTGCCAGTAGTATACTGCGGAACACCGGGGAGCTGTTTTTT
.	.	13	TRBV3-1/TRBV3-2	TRBJ2-1	CASSQMRDNEQFF	TGTGCCAGCAGCCAAATGCGCGACAATGAGCAGTTCTTC
.	TRBD1	13	TRBV12-5	TRBJ2-1	CASGMGQYNEQFF	TGTGCTAGTGGGATGGGACAGTACAATGAGCAGTTCTTC
.	TRBD1	18	TRBV4-1	TRBJ1-2	CASSQLNRDRDYLDGYTF	TGCGCCAGCAGCCAACTAAACCGGGACAGGGATTACCTGGATGGCTACACCTTC
.	.	15	TRBV2	TRBJ1-5	CASSESGLIYQPQHF	TGTGCCAGCAGTGAAAGTGGCCTGATTTATCAGCCCCAGCATTTT
.	TRBD2	15	TRBV5-6	TRBJ2-3	CASSRPGLDTDTQYF	TGTGCCAGCAGCCGTCCGGGACTAGACACAGATACGCAGTATTTT
.	TRBD1	13	TRBV6-5	TRBJ1-5	CASRGTGNQPQHF	TGTGCCAGTCGCGGGACAGGTAATCAGCCCCAGCATTTT